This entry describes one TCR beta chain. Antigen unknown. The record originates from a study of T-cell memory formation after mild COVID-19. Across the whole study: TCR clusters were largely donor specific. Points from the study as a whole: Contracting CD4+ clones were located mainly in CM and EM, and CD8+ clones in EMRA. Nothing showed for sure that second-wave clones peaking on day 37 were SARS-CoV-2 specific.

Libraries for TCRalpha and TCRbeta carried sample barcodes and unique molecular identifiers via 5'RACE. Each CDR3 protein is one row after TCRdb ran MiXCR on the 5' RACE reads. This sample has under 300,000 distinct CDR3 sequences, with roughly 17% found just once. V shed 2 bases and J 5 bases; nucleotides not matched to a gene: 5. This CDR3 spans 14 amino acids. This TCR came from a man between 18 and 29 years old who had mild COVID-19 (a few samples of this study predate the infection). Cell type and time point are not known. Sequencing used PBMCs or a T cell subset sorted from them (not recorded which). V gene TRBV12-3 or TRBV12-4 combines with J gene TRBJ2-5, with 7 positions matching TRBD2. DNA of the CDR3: TGTGCCAGCAGTTTATGGGGGGGGGTGGAGACCCAGTACTTC. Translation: CASSLWGGVETQYF.